A selection of T cell receptor beta chains follows, all from one sample in a study of T cell responses to AZD1222 COVID-19 vaccine. The data were produced by immunoSEQ multiplex PCR, yet TCRdb's version contains in-frame clones alone and is incomplete. The data contain roughly 30,000 clones, around 78% of them singletons. The sequences come from peripheral blood, collected 28 days after the second AZD1222 dose. The origin of the receptors is an adult who received the AZD1222 COVID-19 vaccine. Both conserved end residues are part of each CDR3. The D gene is left open where the match is weak.

V gene	J gene	D gene	CDR3 protein	CDR3 DNA
TRBV3-1/TRBV3-2	TRBJ2-2	.	CASRRQGGTGELFF	TGTGCCAGCAGGCGCCAGGGGGGCACCGGGGAGCTGTTTTTT
TRBV24-1	TRBJ2-5	.	CATSDLETQYF	TGTGCCACCAGTGATTTGGAGACCCAGTACTTC
TRBV18	TRBJ1-5	TRBD1	CASSLSGTGSNQPQHF	TGTGCCAGCTCACTTTCCGGGACAGGAAGCAATCAGCCCCAGCATTTT
TRBV20-1	TRBJ2-3	TRBD2	CSASLAGGDTQYF	TGCAGTGCTAGTCTAGCGGGAGGAGATACGCAGTATTTT
TRBV7-9	TRBJ1-4	.	CATLLSGASEKLFF	TGTGCCACCCTCTTATCGGGCGCCTCTGAAAAACTGTTTTTT
TRBV6-5	TRBJ2-3	.	CASSYHGPGDTQYF	TGTGCCAGCAGTTACCATGGCCCCGGGGATACGCAGTATTTT
TRBV18	TRBJ2-3	.	CASSPPGSGGTDTQYF	TGTGCCAGCTCACCTCCGGGCTCTGGGGGAACAGATACGCAGTATTTT
TRBV28	TRBJ1-2	TRBD1	CASSFGTGLIAGYGYTF	TGTGCCAGCAGTTTTGGGACAGGCCTAATAGCCGGCTATGGCTACACCTTC
TRBV2	TRBJ1-3	.	CASSEEVRFSGNTIYF	TGTGCCAGCAGTGAAGAGGTCAGGTTCTCTGGAAACACCATATATTTT
TRBV19	TRBJ2-3	TRBD2	CASSWEGTDTQYF	TGTGCCAGTAGTTGGGAGGGGACAGATACGCAGTATTTT
TRBV7-2	TRBJ1-5	TRBD1	CASSPRGQGSNQPQHF	TGTGCCAGCAGCCCTAGGGGACAGGGAAGCAATCAGCCCCAGCATTTT
TRBV15	TRBJ1-2	.	CATSRDRTGNYGYTF	TGTGCCACCAGCAGAGATCGCACAGGAAACTATGGCTACACCTTC
TRBV18	TRBJ1-1	TRBD1	CASSPTGVGITEAFF	TGTGCCAGCTCACCGACAGGGGTTGGGATCACTGAAGCTTTCTTT
TRBV7-6	TRBJ2-2	TRBD1	CASSWGEGASGELFF	TGTGCCAGCAGCTGGGGAGAGGGGGCCAGCGGGGAGCTGTTTTTT
TRBV12-5	TRBJ2-3	.	CASGVGQADTQYF	TGTGCTAGTGGTGTAGGTCAGGCAGATACGCAGTATTTT
TRBV3-1/TRBV3-2	TRBJ1-3	.	CASSFGAGNTIYF	TGTGCCAGCAGCTTCGGGGCTGGAAACACCATATATTTT
TRBV3-1/TRBV3-2	TRBJ2-3	TRBD2	CASSQLRPSGRGFTDTQYF	TGTGCCAGCAGCCAATTGAGGCCTAGCGGGAGGGGATTCACAGATACGCAGTATTTT